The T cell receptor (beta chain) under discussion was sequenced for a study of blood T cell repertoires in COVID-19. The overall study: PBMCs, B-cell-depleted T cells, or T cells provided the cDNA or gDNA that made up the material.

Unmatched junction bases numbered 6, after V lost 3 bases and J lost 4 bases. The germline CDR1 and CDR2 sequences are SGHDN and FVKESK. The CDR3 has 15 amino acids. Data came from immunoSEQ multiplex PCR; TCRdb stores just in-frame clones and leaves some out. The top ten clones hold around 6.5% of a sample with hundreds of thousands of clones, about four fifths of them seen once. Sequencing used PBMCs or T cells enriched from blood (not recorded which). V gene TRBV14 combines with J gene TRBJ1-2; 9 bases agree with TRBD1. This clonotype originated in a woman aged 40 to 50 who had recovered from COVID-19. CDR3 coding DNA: TGTGCCAGCAGCCAGAGACAGGGGGGCGTCTATGGCTACACCTTC. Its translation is CASSQRQGGVYGYTF.